These 22 T cell receptor beta chains share one sample of origin, sequenced in a study of beta chain features in type 1 diabetes. Isolated RNA was reverse transcribed in full, so expressed TCRB transcripts were sequenced. Clones were sequenced by immunoSEQ multiplex PCR, and TCRdb holds only the in-frame ones, with some missing. The table lists fewer than 250,000 clones, over 12% of them singletons, with more than 0.02% in the top ten. Input material: naive CD4+ T cells from blood. All receptors derive from a woman aged 35 to 49 in good health.

The rearrangement links TRBV2 to TRBJ1-6; 7 positions match TRBD1. CDR1 and CDR2 (germline): SNHLY, FYNNEI. V shed 2 bases and J 10 bases; nucleotides not matched to a gene: 5. The CDR3 has 14 residues. The DNA of the CDR3 is TGTGCCAGCAGTGAATCCAGGGGGAGATCACCCCTCCACTTT. It encodes CASSESRGRSPLHF. Filled out from reference TRBV2 and TRBJ1-6, the complete variable domain reads EPEVTQTPSHQVTQMGQEVILRCVPISNHLYFYWYRQILGQKVEFLVSFYNNEISEKSEIFDDQFSVERPDGSNFTLKIRSTKLEDSAMYFCASSESRGRSPLHFGNGTRLTVT.

This clone was counted a few times. This chain connects TRBV9 to TRBJ1-3; D is undetermined. The length of the CDR3 is 15 residues. V dropped 4 bases and J dropped 1 base, with 12 bases sitting between them. CDR1 and CDR2 (germline): SGDLS, YYNGEE. Here the CDR3 DNA reads TGTGCCAGCAGCCCTCTTATCGTGTCTGGAAACACCATATATTTT. Its protein is CASSPLIVSGNTIYF.

This clone was counted between two and nine times. CDR3 region: CSAGGGNTGELFF. The CDR3 DNA is TGCAGCGCCGGCGGGGGGAACACCGGGGAGCTGTTTTTT. V usage is TRBV29-1 and J usage is TRBJ2-2, with 7 bases matching TRBD2. Germline trimming cut 7 bases from V and 1 base from J; bases unmatched to any gene: 3. This CDR3 region has 13 residues. Germline assignment: CDR1 SQVTM and CDR2 ANQGSEA.

J is TRBJ2-6 and V is TRBV2; D gene ambiguous. V was cut by 7 bases and J by 0 bases, with 16 bases left in between. This CDR3 contains 17 residues. The germline gives CDR1 SNHLY, CDR2 FYNNEI. The CDR3 sequence is CASKYVGLHSGANVLTF. For the CDR3, the DNA is TGTGCCAGCAAGTACGTTGGCCTCCACTCTGGGGCCAACGTCCTGACTTTC.

This clone was seen a few times. As DNA, the CDR3 is TGTGCCATCAGTGAGTCGAGTGTAGGGGCTAACTATGGCTACACCTTC. As protein: CAISESSVGANYGYTF. This sequence joins TRBV10-3 and TRBJ1-2; perhaps TRBD1 as D (5 bases). This CDR3 spans 16 amino acids. Germline CDR1 reads ENHRY; CDR2 reads SYGVKD. V was shortened by 0 bases and J by 0 bases, with 11 bases between the two germline ends.

This clone was seen repeatedly, ten times or more. This chain uses TRBV12-5 with TRBJ2-1; D ambiguous. Germline CDR1 reads LGHNT; CDR2 reads FRNRAP. There are 9 residues in the CDR3. V was clipped by 5 bases and J by 12 bases, with 5 bases between them. DNA for the CDR3: TGTGCTAGTGGTACCAGGCAGTTCTTC. This encodes CASGTRQFF.

The CDR3 nucleotides are TGTGCCAGCAGTTACTCGCTGACTAGCACGATGAATACGCAGTATTTT. Protein product: CASSYSLTSTMNTQYF. The chain uses TRBV6-5 and TRBJ2-3; the match to TRBD2 covers 7 bases. This CDR3 has 16 amino acids. J lost 7 bases, V lost 0 bases, and 10 bases had no gene match. CDR1 is MNHEY, CDR2 SVGAGI, per germline.

The chain combines TRBV2 with TRBJ1-1; TRBD1 aligns across 7 bases. Germline V gives CDR1 SNHLY, CDR2 FYNNEI. Trimming removed 6 bases from V and 5 bases from J; junction bases left unmatched: 9. CDR3 length: 14 residues. CDR3 coding DNA: TGTGCCAGCAGACCCCAACAGGGGTGGACTGAAGCTTTCTTT. Protein product: CASRPQQGWTEAFF.

The genes are TRBV11-1 and TRBJ2-4; 7 bases are a match to TRBD1. The germline gives CDR1 SGHAT, CDR2 FQDESV (reference sequence). The CDR3 covers 13 residues. With V trimmed by 3 bases and J by 7 bases, 3 bases remained unmatched. The CDR3 sequence is CASSLTGSNIQYF. CDR3 nucleotide sequence: TGTGCCAGCAGCTTGACAGGGTCCAACATTCAGTACTTC.

With respect to this clone: The CDR3 does not close with the conserved phenylalanine or tryptophan, likely indicating a read error. It is unclear where the CDR3 begins or ends on the DNA, so no DNA is shown, and the CDR3 is as TCRdb lists it. The J gene is TRBJ2-3, the V gene TRBV6-1; the DNA was not compared with TRBD1, the D call given in the table. Germline V CDR1 and CDR2: MNHNS, SASEGT. The CDR3 length is 11 residues, termini included. The CDR3 protein is CASSVLQDLVY.

This clone was detected only a few times. The J gene is TRBJ2-1, the V gene TRBV2, with a weak D call TRBD2 (5 bases). Germline CDR1 SNHLY, CDR2 FYNNEI. This CDR3 region has 15 residues. The V end lost 5 bases, the J end lost 0 bases, and 11 bases lay between the germline ends. Written as DNA, the CDR3 is TGTGCCAGCAGTAAGGAGGACGTCTCCTACAATGAGCAGTTCTTC. This translates into CASSKEDVSYNEQFF.

Concerning this clone itself: A junction boundary mismatches the germline segment, possibly from a read error. The chain combines TRBV11-2 with TRBJ2-7, with a tentative D call TRBD1 (5 bases). The germline CDR1 and CDR2 sequences are SGHAT and FQNNGV. This CDR3 contains 14 residues. CDR3 protein: CASTLGAGLYEQYF. Here the CDR3 DNA reads TGTGCCAGCACCTTAGGGGCAGGGCTCTACGAGCAGTACTTC.

CDR3 protein: CASSLAVYEETQYF. The CDR3, as DNA: TGCGCCAGCAGCTTGGCTGTCTACGAAGAGACCCAGTACTTC. J is TRBJ2-5 and V is TRBV5-1; D gene unclear. CDR1 is SGHRS, CDR2 YFSETQ, per germline. This CDR3 comprises 14 residues. Trimming cost V 0 bases and J 3 bases, with 9 bases left between them.

This clone came up a few times. The V call is TRBV5-1, the J call TRBJ1-1; D possibly corresponds to TRBD1 (5 bases). The CDR3 totals 14 residues. Trimming left V 2 bases short and J 2 bases short, with 10 bases between. Germline-derived CDR1 and CDR2 are SGHRS and YFSETQ. Here the CDR3 reads CASSFPTDNTEAFF. The CDR3 coding sequence is TGCGCCAGCAGCTTTCCGACAGACAACACTGAAGCTTTCTTT.

Only a few counts were recorded for this clone. J is TRBJ2-1 and V is TRBV7-2, with D perhaps matching TRBD1 (5 bases). V lost 5 bases and J 12 bases, leaving 14 bases between the germline ends. This CDR3 is built from 12 residues. CDR1 and CDR2 (germline): SGHTA, FQGNSA. The CDR3 loop reads CASSLYAGPQFF. The CDR3 DNA reads TGTGCCAGCAGCCTATACGCAGGGCCGCAGTTCTTC. The entire variable domain, with the rest obtained from reference TRBV7-2 and TRBJ2-1, is as follows: GAGVSQSPSNKVTEKGKDVELRCDPISGHTALYWYRQSLGQGLEFLIYFQGNSAPDKSGLPSDRFSAERTGGSVSTLTIQRTQQEDSAVYLCASSLYAGPQFFGPGTRLTVL.

The genes are TRBV27 and TRBJ1-2; 8 nucleotides match TRBD1. CDR3 length: 14 residues. The germline gives CDR1 MNHEY, CDR2 SMNVEV (reference sequence). The junction had 11 bases not matched to a gene; V was cut back by 10 bases and J by 4 bases. This CDR3 is CATAPTGGIYGYTF. DNA for the CDR3: TGTGCCACCGCCCCCACAGGGGGTATCTATGGCTACACCTTC.

There are a few counts of this clone. The CDR3 loop reads CASSILAGGAYNEQFF. The CDR3 DNA follows: TGTGCCAGCAGCATCTTAGCGGGGGGGGCCTACAATGAGCAGTTCTTC. The chain joins TRBV9 to TRBJ2-1; 11 positions match TRBD2. Germline loops: CDR1 SGDLS, CDR2 YYNGEE. CDR3 length: 16 residues. V lost 4 bases to trimming and J lost 2 bases; unmatched junction nucleotides: 5.

This clone has more than one count but fewer than ten. The chain couples TRBV9 to TRBJ2-5; tentatively, D is TRBD1 or TRBD2 (5 bases each). The DNA matches TRBJ2-7 better at its end, which makes the J call doubtful. Per germline, CDR1 SGDLS and CDR2 YYNGEE. This CDR3 region has 13 residues. CDR3 sequence (DNA): TGTGCCAGCAGCGGGCCCCCGGGACACGAGCAGTACTTC. Translating it yields CASSGPPGHEQYF.

CDR3 loop: CASSLVQGGTGELFF. DNA for the CDR3: TGTGCCAGCAGCTTGGTCCAGGGAGGTACCGGGGAGCTGTTTTTT. The V and J genes are TRBV5-6 and TRBJ2-2; a possible D gene is TRBD2 (6 bases). Germline CDR1 and CDR2: SGHDT and YYEEEE. Trimming removed 0 bases at V and 5 bases at J, with 11 bases between. The CDR3 is made up of 15 amino acids.

The table lists this clone with a few counts. V gene TRBV19 combines with J gene TRBJ1-5, with D tentatively TRBD1 (5 bases). V lost 7 bases to trimming and J lost 4 bases, with 14 bases between them. Germline V gene lookup returns CDR1 LNHDA and CDR2 SQIVND (reference sequence). The CDR3 consists of 14 residues. The CDR3 sequence is CASTSRATNQPQHF. The CDR3 bases are TGTGCCAGTACCTCCAGGGCAACTAATCAGCCCCAGCATTTT.

V usage is TRBV6-1 and J usage is TRBJ2-1, with D perhaps matching TRBD1 (5 bases). CDR1 is MNHNS and CDR2 is SASEGT in the germline V gene. The CDR3 runs to 10 residues. CDR3 sequence reads: CAAGANEQFF. The CDR3 region has the DNA TGTGCTGCTGGGGCAAATGAGCAGTTCTTC.

This sequence joins TRBV27 and TRBJ1-2; a weak D match, TRBD1 (6 bases). This CDR3 comprises 14 residues. V gave up 2 bases and J gave up 7 bases, with 14 bases separating them. The germline gives CDR1 MNHEY, CDR2 SMNVEV (reference sequence). Here the CDR3 reads CASSLRGGLRGYTF. For the CDR3, the DNA is TGTGCCAGCAGTTTACGGGGGGGGCTCCGTGGCTACACCTTC.